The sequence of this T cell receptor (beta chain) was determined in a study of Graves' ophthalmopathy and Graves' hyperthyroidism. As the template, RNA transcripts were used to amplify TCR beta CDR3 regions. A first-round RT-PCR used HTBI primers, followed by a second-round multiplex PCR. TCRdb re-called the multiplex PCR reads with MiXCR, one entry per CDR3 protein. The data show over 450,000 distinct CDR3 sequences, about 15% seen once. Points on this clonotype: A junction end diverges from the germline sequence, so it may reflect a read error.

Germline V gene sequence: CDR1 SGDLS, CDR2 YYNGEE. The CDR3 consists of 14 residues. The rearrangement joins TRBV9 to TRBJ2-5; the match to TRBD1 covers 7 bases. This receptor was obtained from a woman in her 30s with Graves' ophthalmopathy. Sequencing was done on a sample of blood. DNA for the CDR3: TGTGCCAGCAGCCCTGGGACAGCTCAAGAGACCAAGTACTTC. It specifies CASSPGTAQETKYF.